A single sample is the source of the 9 T cell receptor beta chains below, sequenced in a study of T cell responses to AZD1222 COVID-19 vaccine. The repertoire was sequenced with immunoSEQ multiplex PCR; TCRdb's copy has only in-frame clones and lacks some. The sample consists of 100,000 or so clones, around nine tenths of them appearing once. Sequencing used peripheral blood, obtained on day 0 of AZD1222 vaccination. The receptors originated from an adult in good health.

The chain carries TRBV7-8 and TRBJ2-1; possibly TRBD2 for D (6 bases). This CDR3 has 15 amino acids. The V end was cut by 1 base, the J end by 7 bases, with 14 bases between. Per germline, CDR1 SGHVS and CDR2 FQNEAQ. The CDR3 DNA reads as TGTGCCAGCAGCTTAGGGGCGGGGTGGAGAAATGAGCAGTTCTTC. This encodes CASSLGAGWRNEQFF. The full variable domain, completed using reference TRBV7-8 and TRBJ2-1, is GAGVSQSPRYKVAKRGQDVALRCDPISGHVSLFWYQQALGQGPEFLTYFQNEAQLDKSGLPSDRFFAERPEGSVSTLKIQRTQQEDSAVYLCASSLGAGWRNEQFFGPGTRLTVL.

The CDR3 region is CASSERYYNRNSPLHF. The CDR3 DNA follows: TGTGCCAGCAGCGAGAGATATTATAATCGAAATTCACCCCTCCACTTT. The chain links TRBV27 to TRBJ1-6, with D unresolved. Germline CDR1 is MNHEY and CDR2 is SMNVEV (reference sequence). The CDR3 totals 16 residues. V lost 6 bases, J lost 7 bases, and 19 bases lay in between.

The rearrangement uses TRBV7-2 and TRBJ1-6; D is possibly TRBD1 (5 bases). Trimming left V 1 base short and J 10 bases short, with 14 bases between. Per germline, CDR1 SGHTA and CDR2 FQGNSA. The CDR3 has 15 residues. The CDR3: CASSLVVQGPSPLHF. CDR3 sequence (DNA): TGTGCCAGCAGCTTAGTGGTGCAGGGACCATCACCCCTCCACTTT.

The chain links TRBV5-1 to TRBJ1-4; D unclear. V lost 1 base to trimming and J lost 8 bases, with 15 bases between them. The germline V gene encodes CDR1 SGHRS and CDR2 YFSETQ. The CDR3 is 15 residues long. CDR3 nucleotides: TGCGCCAGCAGCTTGTCAGGCTACGGAAGCGAAAAACTGTTTTTT. Encoded protein: CASSLSGYGSEKLFF. Drawing the rest from reference TRBV5-1 and TRBJ1-4, the complete variable domain is KAGVTQTPRYLIKTRGQQVTLSCSPISGHRSVSWYQQTPGQGLQFLFEYFSETQRNKGNFPGRFSGRQFSNSRSEMNVSTLELGDSALYLCASSLSGYGSEKLFFGSGTQLSVL.

This chain connects TRBV6-4 to TRBJ1-2, with 11 bases aligning to TRBD1. The V gene end was trimmed by 0 bases and the J gene end by 7 bases; junction bases not matched to a gene: 10. Germline V gene lookup returns CDR1 MRHNA and CDR2 SNTAGT. The CDR3 length is 17 residues. The CDR3 nucleotides read TGTGCCAGCAGTGACTCCGGGACAGGGGGGAGCTGGCGTGGCTACACCTTC. Protein: CASSDSGTGGSWRGYTF.

This chain uses TRBV3-1 (or the pseudogene TRBV3-2) with TRBJ1-5; 10 nucleotides match TRBD1. The J segment lost 7 bases and the V segment lost 2 bases, leaving 5 bases of the junction unmatched. Germline lookup yields CDR1 LGHDT and CDR2 YNNKEL (reference sequence). This CDR3 spans 15 amino acids. The CDR3 loop is CASSQTRDRGQPQHF. The DNA of the CDR3 is TGTGCCAGCAGCCAAACCCGGGACAGGGGACAGCCCCAGCATTTT.

The chain uses TRBV18 and TRBJ1-3; D may be TRBD1 (5 bases). The CDR3 sequence is 15 residues long. The V and J ends lost 4 bases and 0 bases respectively, with 10 bases between them. The germline V gene encodes CDR1 KGHSH and CDR2 LQKENI. The CDR3 DNA reads TGTGCCAGCTCACAAACCGGGACCTCTGGAAACACCATATATTTT. This gives the protein CASSQTGTSGNTIYF. The full variable domain, with the rest looked up from reference TRBV18 and TRBJ1-3, is NAGVMQNPRHLVRRRGQEARLRCSPMKGHSHVYWYRQLPEEGLKFMVYLQKENIIDESGMPKERFSAEFPKEGPSILRIQQVVRGDSAAYFCASSQTGTSGNTIYFGEGSWLTVV.

The V gene is TRBV6-2 or TRBV6-3, the J gene TRBJ2-7; TRBD1 is a possible D gene (6 bases). V lost 5 bases and J 5 bases, leaving 13 bases between the germline ends. The CDR3 extends over 13 amino acids. CDR1 is MNHEY and CDR2 is SVGEGT in the germline V gene. CDR3 DNA sequence: TGTGCCAGCAGTATTCTTCAGGGGCACGAGCAGTACTTC. This translates into CASSILQGHEQYF.

The chain couples TRBV7-9 to TRBJ1-1, with TRBD1 as a possible D gene (5 bases). The ends were cut back, 4 bases at V and 2 bases at J, with 14 bases in the middle. The germline V gene has CDR1 SEHNR and CDR2 FQNEAQ (reference sequence). The CDR3 spans 15 residues. The CDR3 region is CASSYGAGTNTEAFF. The CDR3 bases are TGTGCCAGCAGCTATGGGGCAGGCACCAACACTGAAGCTTTCTTT.